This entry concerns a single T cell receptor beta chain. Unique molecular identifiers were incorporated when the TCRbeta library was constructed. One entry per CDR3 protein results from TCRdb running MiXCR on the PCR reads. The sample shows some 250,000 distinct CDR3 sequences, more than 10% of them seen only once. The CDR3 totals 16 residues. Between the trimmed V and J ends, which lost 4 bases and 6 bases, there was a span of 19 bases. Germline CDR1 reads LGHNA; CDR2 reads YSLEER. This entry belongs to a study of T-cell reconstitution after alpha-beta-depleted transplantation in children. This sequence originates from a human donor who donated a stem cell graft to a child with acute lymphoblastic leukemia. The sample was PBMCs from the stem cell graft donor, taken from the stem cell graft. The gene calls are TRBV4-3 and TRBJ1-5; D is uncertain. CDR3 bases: TGCGCCAGCAGCCCCTCCTATCGGGGAATCCCTCAGCCCCAGCATTTT. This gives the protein CASSPSYRGIPQPQHF.